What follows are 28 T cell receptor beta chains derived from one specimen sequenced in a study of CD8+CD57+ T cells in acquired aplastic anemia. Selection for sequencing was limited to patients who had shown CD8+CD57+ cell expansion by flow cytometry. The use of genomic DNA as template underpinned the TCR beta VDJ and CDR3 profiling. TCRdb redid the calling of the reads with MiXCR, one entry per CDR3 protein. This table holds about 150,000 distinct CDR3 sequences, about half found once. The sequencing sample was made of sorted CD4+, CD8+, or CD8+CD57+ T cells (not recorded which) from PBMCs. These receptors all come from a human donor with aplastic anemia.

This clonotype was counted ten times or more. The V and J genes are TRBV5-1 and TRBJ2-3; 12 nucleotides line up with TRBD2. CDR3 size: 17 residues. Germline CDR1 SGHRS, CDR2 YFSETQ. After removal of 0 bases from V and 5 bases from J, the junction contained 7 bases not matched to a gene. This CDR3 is CASSLALTSGRIDTQYF. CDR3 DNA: TGCGCCAGCAGCTTGGCCTTAACTAGCGGGAGGATAGATACGCAGTATTTT. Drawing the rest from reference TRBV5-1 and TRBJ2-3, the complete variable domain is KAGVTQTPRYLIKTRGQQVTLSCSPISGHRSVSWYQQTPGQGLQFLFEYFSETQRNKGNFPGRFSGRQFSNSRSEMNVSTLELGDSALYLCASSLALTSGRIDTQYFGPGTRLTVL.

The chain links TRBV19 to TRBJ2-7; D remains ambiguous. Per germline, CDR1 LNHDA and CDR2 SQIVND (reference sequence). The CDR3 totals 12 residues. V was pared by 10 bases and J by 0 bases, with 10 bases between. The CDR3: CATRPNSYEQYF. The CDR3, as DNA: TGTGCCACTAGACCGAACTCCTACGAGCAGTACTTC.

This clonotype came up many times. The CDR3 reads CASSPTTGGHYTGELFF. In nucleotides, the CDR3 is TGCGCCAGCAGCCCAACGACAGGGGGCCACTACACCGGGGAGCTGTTTTTT. V is TRBV4-3 and J is TRBJ2-2, with 10 bases fitting TRBD1. The CDR3 sequence is 17 residues long. V shed 4 bases, J shed 3 bases, and the junction held 8 bases outside the gene matches. CDR1 LGHNA and CDR2 YSLEER come from the germline V gene.

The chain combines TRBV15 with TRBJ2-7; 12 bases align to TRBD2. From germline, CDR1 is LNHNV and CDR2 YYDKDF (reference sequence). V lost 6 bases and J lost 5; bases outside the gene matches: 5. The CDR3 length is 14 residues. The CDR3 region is CATRRLAGANEQYV. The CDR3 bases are TGTGCCACCAGAAGACTAGCGGGAGCTAACGAGCAGTACGTC.

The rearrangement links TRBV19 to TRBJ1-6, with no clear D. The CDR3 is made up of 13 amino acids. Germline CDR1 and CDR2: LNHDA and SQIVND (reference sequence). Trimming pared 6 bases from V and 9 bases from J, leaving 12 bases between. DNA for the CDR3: TGTGCCAGTAGCACGGAACTCGGTTCACCCCTCCACTTT. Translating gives CASSTELGSPLHF.

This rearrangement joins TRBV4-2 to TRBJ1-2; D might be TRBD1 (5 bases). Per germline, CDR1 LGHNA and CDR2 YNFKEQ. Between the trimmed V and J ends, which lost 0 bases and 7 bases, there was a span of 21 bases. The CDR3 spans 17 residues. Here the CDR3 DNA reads TGTGCCAGCAGCCAAGAGGCCTTGACAGCCGCGGGGGTTGGCTACACCTTC. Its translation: CASSQEALTAAGVGYTF.

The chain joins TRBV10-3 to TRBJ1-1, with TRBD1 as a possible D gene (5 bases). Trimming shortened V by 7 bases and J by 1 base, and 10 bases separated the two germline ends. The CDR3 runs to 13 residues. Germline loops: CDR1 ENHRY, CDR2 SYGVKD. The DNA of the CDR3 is TGTGCCATCAAAAGGGACGGGAACACTGAAGCTTTCTTT. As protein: CAIKRDGNTEAFF.

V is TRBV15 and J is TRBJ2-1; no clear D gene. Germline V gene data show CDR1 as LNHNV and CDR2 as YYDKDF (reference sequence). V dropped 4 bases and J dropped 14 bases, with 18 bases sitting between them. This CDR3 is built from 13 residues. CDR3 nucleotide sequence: TGTGCCACCAGCATCCTTCCAGCGAATGATGAGTTCTTC. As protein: CATSILPANDEFF.

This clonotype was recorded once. CDR3 nucleotides: TGTGCCAGCAGCTTGACGGCTAGCGACGACTACGAGCAGTACTTC. Translation: CASSLTASDDYEQYF. The rearrangement uses TRBV5-6 and TRBJ2-7; D may be TRBD2 (6 bases). The CDR3 spans 15 residues. V was pared by 1 base and J by 3 bases, with 14 bases between. Germline V gene lookup returns CDR1 SGHDT and CDR2 YYEEEE.

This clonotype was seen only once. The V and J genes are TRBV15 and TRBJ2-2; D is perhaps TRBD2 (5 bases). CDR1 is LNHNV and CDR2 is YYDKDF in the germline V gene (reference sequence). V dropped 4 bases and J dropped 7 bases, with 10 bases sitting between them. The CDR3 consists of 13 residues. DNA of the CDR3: TGTGCCACCAGCACCGGCGGGTACGGGGAGCTGTTTTTT. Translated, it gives CATSTGGYGELFF.

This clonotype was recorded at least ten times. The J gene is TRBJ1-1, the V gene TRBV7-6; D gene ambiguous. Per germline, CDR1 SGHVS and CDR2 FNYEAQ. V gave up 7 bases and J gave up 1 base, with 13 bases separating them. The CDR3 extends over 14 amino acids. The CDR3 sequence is CASIRGSENTEAFF. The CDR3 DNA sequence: TGTGCCAGCATCAGAGGGTCCGAGAACACTGAAGCTTTCTTT.

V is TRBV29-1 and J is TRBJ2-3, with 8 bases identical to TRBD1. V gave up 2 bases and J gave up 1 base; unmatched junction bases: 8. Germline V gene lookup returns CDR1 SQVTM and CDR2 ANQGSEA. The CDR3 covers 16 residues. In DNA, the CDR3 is TGCAGCGTTGAACTCGGGACAGGTGGCGGCACAGATACGCAGTATTTT. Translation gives CSVELGTGGGTDTQYF.

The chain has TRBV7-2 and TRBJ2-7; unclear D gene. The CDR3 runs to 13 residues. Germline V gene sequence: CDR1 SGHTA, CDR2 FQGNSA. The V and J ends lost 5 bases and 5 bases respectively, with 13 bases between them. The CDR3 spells CASSPFLSDEQYF. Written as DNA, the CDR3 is TGTGCCAGCAGCCCCTTCCTTAGTGACGAGCAGTACTTC.

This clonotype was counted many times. The CDR3 is CSAWDGGTEAFF. The CDR3, as DNA: TGCAGCGCCTGGGACGGCGGCACTGAAGCTTTCTTT. V gene TRBV29-1 combines with J gene TRBJ1-1, with D perhaps matching TRBD1 (5 bases). Trimming removed 7 bases at V and 4 bases at J, with 13 bases between. CDR3 size: 12 residues. The germline V gene has CDR1 SQVTM and CDR2 ANQGSEA. Together with reference TRBV29-1 and TRBJ1-1, the CDR3 gives the full variable domain: SAVISQKPSRDICQRGTSLTIQCQVDSQVTMMFWYRQQPGQSLTLIATANQGSEATYESGFVIDKFPISRPNLTFSTLTVSNMSPEDSSIYLCSAWDGGTEAFFGQGTRLTVV.

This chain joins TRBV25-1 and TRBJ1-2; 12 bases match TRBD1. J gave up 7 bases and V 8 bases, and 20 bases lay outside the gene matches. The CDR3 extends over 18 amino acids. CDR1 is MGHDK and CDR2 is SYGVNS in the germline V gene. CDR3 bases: TGTGCCAGCTCCTATGCGGGTAATTTGGGACAGGGGGCCCGTGGCTACACCTTC. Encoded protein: CASSYAGNLGQGARGYTF.

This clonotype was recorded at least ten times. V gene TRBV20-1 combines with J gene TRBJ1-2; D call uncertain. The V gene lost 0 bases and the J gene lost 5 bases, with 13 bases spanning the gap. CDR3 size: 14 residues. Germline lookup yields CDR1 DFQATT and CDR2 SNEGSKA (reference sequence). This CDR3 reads CSARDPDFWYGYTF. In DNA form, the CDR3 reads TGCAGTGCTAGAGATCCCGACTTCTGGTATGGCTACACCTTC.

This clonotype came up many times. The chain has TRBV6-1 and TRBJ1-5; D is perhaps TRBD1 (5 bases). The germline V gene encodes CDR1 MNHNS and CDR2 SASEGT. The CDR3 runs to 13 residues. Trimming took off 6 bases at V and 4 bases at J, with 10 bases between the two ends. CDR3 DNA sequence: TGTGCCAGCAGAGGGACGGGGAATCAGCCCCAGCATTTT. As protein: CASRGTGNQPQHF.

The CDR3 loop is CASRQGAGRRPQHF. For the CDR3, the DNA is TGTGCCAGTAGACAGGGGGCGGGCCGTCGGCCCCAGCATTTT. The chain combines TRBV19 with TRBJ1-5; TRBD1 agrees at 9 bases. The germline V gene has CDR1 LNHDA and CDR2 SQIVND (reference sequence). The CDR3 runs to 14 residues. V lost 6 bases and J lost 9; bases outside the gene matches: 9.

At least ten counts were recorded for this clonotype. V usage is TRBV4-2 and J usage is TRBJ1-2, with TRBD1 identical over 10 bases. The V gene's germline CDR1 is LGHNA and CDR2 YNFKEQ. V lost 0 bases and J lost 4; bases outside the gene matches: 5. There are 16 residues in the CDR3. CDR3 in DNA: TGTGCCAGCAGCCAAGACGACAGGGGGCGAGGCTATGGCTACACCTTC. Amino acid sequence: CASSQDDRGRGYGYTF.

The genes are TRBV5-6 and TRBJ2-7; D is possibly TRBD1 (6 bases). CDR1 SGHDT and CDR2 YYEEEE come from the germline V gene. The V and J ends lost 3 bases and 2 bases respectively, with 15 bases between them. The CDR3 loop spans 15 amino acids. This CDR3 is CASSSPGTLPYEQYF. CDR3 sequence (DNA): TGTGCCAGCAGCTCGCCCGGGACACTTCCCTACGAGCAGTACTTC.

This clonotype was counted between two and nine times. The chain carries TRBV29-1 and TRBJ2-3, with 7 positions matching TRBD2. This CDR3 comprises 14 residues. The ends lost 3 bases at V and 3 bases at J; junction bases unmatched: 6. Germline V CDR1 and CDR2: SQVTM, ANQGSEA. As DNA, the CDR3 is TGCAGCGTTGACGGCACTAGCGATACAGATACGCAGTATTTT. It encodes CSVDGTSDTDTQYF.

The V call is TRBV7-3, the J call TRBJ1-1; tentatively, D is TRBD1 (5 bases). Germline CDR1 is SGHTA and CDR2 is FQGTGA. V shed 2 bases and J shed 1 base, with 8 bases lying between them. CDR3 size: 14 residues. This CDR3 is CASSLEGRNTEAFF. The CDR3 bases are TGTGCCAGCAGCTTAGAGGGACGGAACACTGAAGCTTTCTTT.

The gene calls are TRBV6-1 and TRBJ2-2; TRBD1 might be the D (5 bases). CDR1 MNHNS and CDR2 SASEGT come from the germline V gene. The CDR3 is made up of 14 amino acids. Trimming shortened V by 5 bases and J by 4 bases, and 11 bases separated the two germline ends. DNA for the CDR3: TGTGCCAGCAGTCGTTCAGGGTCCACCGGGGAGCTGTTTTTT. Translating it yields CASSRSGSTGELFF.

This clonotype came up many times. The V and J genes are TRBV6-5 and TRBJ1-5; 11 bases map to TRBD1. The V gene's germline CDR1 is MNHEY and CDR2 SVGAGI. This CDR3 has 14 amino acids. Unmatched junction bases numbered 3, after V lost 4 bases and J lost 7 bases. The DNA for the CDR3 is TGTGCCAGCAGTTGGACAGGGGGCATCCAGCCCCAGCATTTT. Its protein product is CASSWTGGIQPQHF.

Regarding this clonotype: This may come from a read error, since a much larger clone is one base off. CDR3 nucleotides: TGTGCCGAAGCCTCTGAGATAAATTCACCCCTCCACTTT. This translates into CAEASEINSPLHF. The genes are TRBV6-1 and TRBJ1-6; D is ambiguous. CDR1 is MNHNS and CDR2 is SASEGT in the germline V gene. Trimming took off 11 bases at V and 7 bases at J, with 15 bases between the two ends. There are 13 residues in the CDR3.

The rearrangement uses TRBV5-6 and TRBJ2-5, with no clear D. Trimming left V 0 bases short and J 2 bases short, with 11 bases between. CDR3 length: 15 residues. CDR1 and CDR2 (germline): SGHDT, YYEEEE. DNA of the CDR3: TGTGCCAGCAGCTTGGAAGTGCGCCGGCAAGAGACCCAGTACTTC. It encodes CASSLEVRRQETQYF.

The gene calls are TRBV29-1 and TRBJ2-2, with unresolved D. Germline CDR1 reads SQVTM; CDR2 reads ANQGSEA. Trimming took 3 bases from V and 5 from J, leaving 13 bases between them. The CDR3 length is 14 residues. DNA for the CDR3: TGCAGCGTTGAGCGGACGGGTGGGACCGGGGAGCTGTTTTTT. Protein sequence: CSVERTGGTGELFF.

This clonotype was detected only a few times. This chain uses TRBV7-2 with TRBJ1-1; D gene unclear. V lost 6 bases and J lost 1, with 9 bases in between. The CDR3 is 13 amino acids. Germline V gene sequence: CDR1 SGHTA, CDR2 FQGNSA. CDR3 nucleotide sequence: TGTGCCAGCAGTTACGGGCAGAACACTGAAGCTTTCTTT. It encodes CASSYGQNTEAFF.